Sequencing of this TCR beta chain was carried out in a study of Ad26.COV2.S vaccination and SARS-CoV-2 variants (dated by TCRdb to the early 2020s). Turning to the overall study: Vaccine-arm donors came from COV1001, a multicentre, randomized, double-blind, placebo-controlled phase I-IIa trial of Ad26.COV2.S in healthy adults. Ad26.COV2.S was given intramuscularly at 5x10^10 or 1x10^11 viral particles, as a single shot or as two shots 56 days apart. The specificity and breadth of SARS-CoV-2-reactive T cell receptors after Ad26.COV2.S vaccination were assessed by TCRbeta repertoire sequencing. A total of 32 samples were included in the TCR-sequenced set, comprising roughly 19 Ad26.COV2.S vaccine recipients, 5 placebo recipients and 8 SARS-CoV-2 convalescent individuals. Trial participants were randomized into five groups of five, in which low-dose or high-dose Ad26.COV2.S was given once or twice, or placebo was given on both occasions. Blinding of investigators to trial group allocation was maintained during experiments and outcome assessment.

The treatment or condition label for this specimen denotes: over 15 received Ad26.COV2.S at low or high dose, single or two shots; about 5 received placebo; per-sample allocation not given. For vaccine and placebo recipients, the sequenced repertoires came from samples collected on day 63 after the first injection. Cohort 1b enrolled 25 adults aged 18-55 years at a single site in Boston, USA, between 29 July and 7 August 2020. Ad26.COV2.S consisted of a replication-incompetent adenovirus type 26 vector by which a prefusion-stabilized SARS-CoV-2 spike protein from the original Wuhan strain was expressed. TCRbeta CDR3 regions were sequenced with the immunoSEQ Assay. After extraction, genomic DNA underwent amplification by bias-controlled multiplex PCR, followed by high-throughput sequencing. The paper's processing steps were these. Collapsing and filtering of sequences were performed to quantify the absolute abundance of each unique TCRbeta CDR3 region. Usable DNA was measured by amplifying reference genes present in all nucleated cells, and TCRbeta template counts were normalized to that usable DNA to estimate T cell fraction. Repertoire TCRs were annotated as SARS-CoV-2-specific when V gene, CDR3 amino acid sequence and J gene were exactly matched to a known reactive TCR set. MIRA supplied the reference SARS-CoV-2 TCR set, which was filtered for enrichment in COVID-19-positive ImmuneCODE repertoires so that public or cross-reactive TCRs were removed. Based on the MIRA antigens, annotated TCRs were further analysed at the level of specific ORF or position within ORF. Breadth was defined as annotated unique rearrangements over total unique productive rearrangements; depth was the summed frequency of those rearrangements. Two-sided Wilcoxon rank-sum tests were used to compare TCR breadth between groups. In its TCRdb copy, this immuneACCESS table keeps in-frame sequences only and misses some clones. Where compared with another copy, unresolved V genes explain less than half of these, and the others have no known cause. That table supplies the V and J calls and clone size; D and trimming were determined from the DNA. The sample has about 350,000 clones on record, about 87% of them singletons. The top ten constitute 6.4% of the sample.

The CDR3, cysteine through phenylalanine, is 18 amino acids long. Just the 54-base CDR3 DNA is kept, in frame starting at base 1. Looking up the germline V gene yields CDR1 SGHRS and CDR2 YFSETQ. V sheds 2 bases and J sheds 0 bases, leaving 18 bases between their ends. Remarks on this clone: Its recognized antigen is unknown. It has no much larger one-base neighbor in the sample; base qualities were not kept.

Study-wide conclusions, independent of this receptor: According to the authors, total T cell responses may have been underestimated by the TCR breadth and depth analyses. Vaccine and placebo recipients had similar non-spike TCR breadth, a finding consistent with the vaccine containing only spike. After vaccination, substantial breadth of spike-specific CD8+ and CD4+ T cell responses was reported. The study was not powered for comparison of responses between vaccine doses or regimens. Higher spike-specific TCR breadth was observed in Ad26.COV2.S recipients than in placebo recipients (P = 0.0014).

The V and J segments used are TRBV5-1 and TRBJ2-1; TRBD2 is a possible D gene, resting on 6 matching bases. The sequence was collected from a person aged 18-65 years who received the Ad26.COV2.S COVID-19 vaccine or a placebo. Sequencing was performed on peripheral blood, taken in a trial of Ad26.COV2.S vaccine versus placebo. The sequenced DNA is TGCGCCAGCAGCTTAAGGGGTACTAGCCAGAGCTCCTACAATGAGCAGTTCTTC. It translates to CASSLRGTSQSSYNEQFF. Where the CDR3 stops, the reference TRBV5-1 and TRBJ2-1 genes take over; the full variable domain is KAGVTQTPRYLIKTRGQQVTLSCSPISGHRSVSWYQQTPGQGLQFLFEYFSETQRNKGNFPGRFSGRQFSNSRSEMNVSTLELGDSALYLCASSLRGTSQSSYNEQFFGPGTRLTVL.